The entry that follows covers one T cell receptor (beta chain) sequence. Its antigen is unidentified. The record originates from a study of cytomegalovirus exposure and HLA in healthy donors. Trimming took 1 base from V and 3 from J; bases not matched to a gene: 8. The CDR3 is made up of 18 amino acids. Germline V gene lookup returns CDR1 SGHVS and CDR2 FQNEAQ. PCR involved 60 Vbeta and 13 Jbeta primers. Sequenced by immunoSEQ multiplex PCR; TCRdb stores in-frame clones only, minus some. Of about 94,000 clones in the sample, approximately 7.6% are singletons; the top ten hold approximately 2.5%. Study findings and constraints: Sequencing depth across donors, presence/absence analyses assumed, was roughly uniform. CMV serostatus was the sole immune exposure data available. Accurate predictions that matched the HLA-A and HLA-B alleles of most subjects were reportedly made from TCR beta sequences.

The sequence was collected from a man aged 50 to 59 in good health and CMV-seronegative. This chain connects TRBV7-8 to TRBJ2-6, with 8 bases fitting TRBD1. Material for sequencing was PBMCs. Here the CDR3 reads CASSLGRTGRGGANVLTF. CDR3 nucleotide sequence: TGTGCCAGCAGCTTAGGGAGGACAGGGCGAGGTGGGGCCAACGTCCTGACTTTC.